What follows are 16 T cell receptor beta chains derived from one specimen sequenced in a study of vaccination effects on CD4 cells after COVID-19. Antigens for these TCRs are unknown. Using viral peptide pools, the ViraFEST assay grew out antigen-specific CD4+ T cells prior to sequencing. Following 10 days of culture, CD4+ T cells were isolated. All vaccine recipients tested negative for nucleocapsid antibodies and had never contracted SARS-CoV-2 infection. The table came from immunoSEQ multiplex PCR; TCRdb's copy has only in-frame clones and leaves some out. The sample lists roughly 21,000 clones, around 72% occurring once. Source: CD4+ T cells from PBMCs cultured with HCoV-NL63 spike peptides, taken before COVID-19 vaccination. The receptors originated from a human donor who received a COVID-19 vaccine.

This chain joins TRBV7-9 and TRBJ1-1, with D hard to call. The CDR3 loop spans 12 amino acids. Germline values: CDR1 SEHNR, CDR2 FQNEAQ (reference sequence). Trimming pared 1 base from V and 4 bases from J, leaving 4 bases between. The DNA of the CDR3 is TGTGCCAGCAGCTTAGAGGCCACTGAAGCTTTCTTT. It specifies CASSLEATEAFF.

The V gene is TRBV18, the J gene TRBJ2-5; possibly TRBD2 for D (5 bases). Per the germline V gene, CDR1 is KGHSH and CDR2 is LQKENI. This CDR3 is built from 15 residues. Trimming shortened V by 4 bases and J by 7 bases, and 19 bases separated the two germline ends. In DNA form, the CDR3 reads TGTGCCAGCTCACTATCTGAAGGGCTAGCATGGACCCAGTACTTC. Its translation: CASSLSEGLAWTQYF.

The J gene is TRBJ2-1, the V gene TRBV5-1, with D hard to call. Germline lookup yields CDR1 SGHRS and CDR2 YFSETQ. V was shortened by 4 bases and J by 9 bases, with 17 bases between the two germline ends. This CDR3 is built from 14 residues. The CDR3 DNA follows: TGCGCCAGCAGCCTACCCGACCCCGCCAGTGAGCAGTTCTTC. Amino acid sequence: CASSLPDPASEQFF. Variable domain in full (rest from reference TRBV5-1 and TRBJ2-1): KAGVTQTPRYLIKTRGQQVTLSCSPISGHRSVSWYQQTPGQGLQFLFEYFSETQRNKGNFPGRFSGRQFSNSRSEMNVSTLELGDSALYLCASSLPDPASEQFFGPGTRLTVL.

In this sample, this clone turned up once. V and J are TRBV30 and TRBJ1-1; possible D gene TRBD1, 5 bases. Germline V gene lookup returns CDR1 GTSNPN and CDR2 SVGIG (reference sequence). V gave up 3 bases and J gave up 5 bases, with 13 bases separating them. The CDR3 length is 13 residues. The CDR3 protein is CAWSRGDLTEAFF. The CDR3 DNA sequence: TGTGCCTGGAGCCGAGGGGATCTTACTGAAGCTTTCTTT.

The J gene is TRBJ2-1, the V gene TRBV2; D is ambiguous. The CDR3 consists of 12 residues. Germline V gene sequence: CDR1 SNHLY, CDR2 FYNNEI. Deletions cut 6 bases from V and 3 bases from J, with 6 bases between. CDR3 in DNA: TGTGCCAGCAGGAAAAACTACAATGAGCAGTTCTTC. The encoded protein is CASRKNYNEQFF.

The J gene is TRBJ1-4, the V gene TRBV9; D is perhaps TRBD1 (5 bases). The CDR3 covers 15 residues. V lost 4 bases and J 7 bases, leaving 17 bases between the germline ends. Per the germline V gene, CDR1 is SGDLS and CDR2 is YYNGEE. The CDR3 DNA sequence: TGTGCCAGCAGCCCAGGCTCCGGGACGGTTGAAAAACTGTTTTTT. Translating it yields CASSPGSGTVEKLFF.

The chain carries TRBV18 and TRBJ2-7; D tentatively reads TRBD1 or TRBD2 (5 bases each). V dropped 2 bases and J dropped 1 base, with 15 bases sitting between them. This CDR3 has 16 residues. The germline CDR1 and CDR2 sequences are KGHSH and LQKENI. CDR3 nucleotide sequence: TGTGCCAGCTCACCAGTTTCCCGGGACGGATCCTACGAGCAGTACTTC. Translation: CASSPVSRDGSYEQYF.

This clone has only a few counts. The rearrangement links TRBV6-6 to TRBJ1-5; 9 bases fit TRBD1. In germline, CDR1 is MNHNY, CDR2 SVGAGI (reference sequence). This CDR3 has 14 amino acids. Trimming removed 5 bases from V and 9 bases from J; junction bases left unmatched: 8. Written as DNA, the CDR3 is TGTGCCAGCAGTGACGGGACAGGGTGGGCGCCCCAGCATTTT. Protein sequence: CASSDGTGWAPQHF.

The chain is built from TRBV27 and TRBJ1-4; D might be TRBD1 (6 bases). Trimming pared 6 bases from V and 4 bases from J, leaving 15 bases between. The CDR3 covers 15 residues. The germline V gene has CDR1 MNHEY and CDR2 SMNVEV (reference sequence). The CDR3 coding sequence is TGTGCCAGCAGACCCAGTGGCAGGGGTAATGAAAAACTGTTTTTT. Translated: CASRPSGRGNEKLFF.

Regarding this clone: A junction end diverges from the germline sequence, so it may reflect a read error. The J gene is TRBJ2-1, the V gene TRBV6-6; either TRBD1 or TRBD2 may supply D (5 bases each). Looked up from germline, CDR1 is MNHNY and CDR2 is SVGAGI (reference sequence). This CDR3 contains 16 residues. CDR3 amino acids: CVSGRAGASSYNEQFF. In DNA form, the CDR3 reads TGTGTCAGCGGCAGAGCCGGGGCCAGCTCCTACAATGAGCAGTTCTTC.

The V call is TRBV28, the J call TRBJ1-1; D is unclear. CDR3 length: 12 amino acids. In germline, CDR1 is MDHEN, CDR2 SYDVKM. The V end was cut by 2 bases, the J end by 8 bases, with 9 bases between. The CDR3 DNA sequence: TGTGCCAGCAGTTTAGGGGTACGCGAAGCTTTCTTT. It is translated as CASSLGVREAFF.

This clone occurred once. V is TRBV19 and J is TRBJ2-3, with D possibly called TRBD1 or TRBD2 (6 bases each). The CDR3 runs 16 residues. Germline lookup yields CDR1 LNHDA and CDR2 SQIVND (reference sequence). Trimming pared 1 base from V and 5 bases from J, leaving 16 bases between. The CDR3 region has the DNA TGTGCCAGTAGTATAGTGGGGGGCCGTTTGGGAGATACGCAGTATTTT. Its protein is CASSIVGGRLGDTQYF.

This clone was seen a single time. Here the CDR3 reads CASRQDGYSNQPQHF. CDR3 sequence (DNA): TGTGCCAGCAGACAAGACGGTTATAGCAATCAGCCCCAGCATTTT. V is TRBV6-5 and J is TRBJ1-5; D ambiguous. This CDR3 region has 15 residues. Germline loops: CDR1 MNHEY, CDR2 SVGAGI. Trimming took 6 bases from V and 0 from J, leaving 12 bases between them.

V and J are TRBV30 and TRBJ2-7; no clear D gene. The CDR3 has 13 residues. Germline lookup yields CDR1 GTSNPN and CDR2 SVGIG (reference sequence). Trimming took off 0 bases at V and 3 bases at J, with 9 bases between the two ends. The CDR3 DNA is TGTGCCTGGAGTGTCGGGCAGCGCTACGAGCAGTACTTC. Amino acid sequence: CAWSVGQRYEQYF.

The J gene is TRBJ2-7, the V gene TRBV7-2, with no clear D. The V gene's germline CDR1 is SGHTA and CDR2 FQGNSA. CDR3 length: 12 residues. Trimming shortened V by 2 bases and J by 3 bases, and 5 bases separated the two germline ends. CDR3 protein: CASSLSGYEQYF. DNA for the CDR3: TGTGCCAGCAGCTTAAGTGGCTACGAGCAGTACTTC.

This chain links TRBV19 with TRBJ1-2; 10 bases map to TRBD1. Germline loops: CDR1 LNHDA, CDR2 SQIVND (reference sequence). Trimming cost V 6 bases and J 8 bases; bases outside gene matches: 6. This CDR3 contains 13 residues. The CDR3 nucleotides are TGTGCCAGTAGGTCTCGGGACAGGGGAGGCTACACCTTC. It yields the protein CASRSRDRGGYTF. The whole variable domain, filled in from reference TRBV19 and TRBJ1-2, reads DGGITQSPKYLFRKEGQNVTLSCEQNLNHDAMYWYRQDPGQGLRLIYYSQIVNDFQKGDIAEGYSVSREKKESFPLTVTSAQKNPTAFYLCASRSRDRGGYTFGSGTRLTVV.